The 5 T cell receptor beta chains below come from one sample, sequenced in a study of neurological immune-mediated disorders. Each CDR3 protein is one row after TCRdb ran MiXCR on the 5' RACE reads. Altogether 81,000 or so distinct CDR3 sequences are present, about 13% being singletons, with the ten largest covering about 4.6%. The time point was: longitudinal time-point 2. Sequenced input: PBMCs. Receptor source: a female donor with HTLV-1-associated myelopathy (HAM/TSP).

This clonotype was found many times. The chain uses TRBV10-2 and TRBJ2-7, with D tentatively TRBD1 or TRBD2 (5 bases each). Trimming cost V 3 bases and J 2 bases, with 17 bases left between them. Germline lookup yields CDR1 WSHSY and CDR2 SAAADI. The CDR3 loop spans 16 amino acids. The CDR3 sequence: CASSDLNRGRTYEQYF. Written as DNA, the CDR3 is TGCGCCAGCAGTGACCTTAATCGGGGCAGGACCTACGAGCAGTACTTC.

This clonotype was seen repeatedly, ten times or more. The chain recombines TRBV27 with TRBJ2-5; D gene ambiguous. The V and J ends lost 5 bases and 3 bases respectively, with 10 bases between them. The CDR3 has 13 amino acids. Germline loops: CDR1 MNHEY, CDR2 SMNVEV (reference sequence). CDR3 amino acids: CASSGRIEETQYF. The CDR3 DNA reads TGTGCCAGCAGTGGGCGGATCGAAGAGACCCAGTACTTC.

This clonotype was recorded at least ten times. The chain employs TRBV6-5 and TRBJ1-6; 7 positions match TRBD1. This CDR3 is 14 amino acids long. Germline trimming cut 8 bases from V and 8 bases from J; bases unmatched to any gene: 9. Germline V gene lookup returns CDR1 MNHEY and CDR2 SVGAGI. CDR3 nucleotides: TGTGCCAGCTTGGCCCGAGACAGGGATTCACCCCTCCACTTT. It is translated as CASLARDRDSPLHF.

This clonotype was picked up many times. CDR3 residues: CASSHGTLNTGELFF. DNA of the CDR3: TGTGCCAGCAGCCACGGGACTCTGAACACCGGGGAGCTGTTTTTT. V and J are TRBV3-1 and TRBJ2-2; possible D gene TRBD2, 6 bases. The CDR3 covers 15 residues. The germline gives CDR1 LGHDT, CDR2 YNNKEL (reference sequence). The germline V and J ends were trimmed by 3 bases and 1 base, with 9 bases remaining between them.

The chain employs TRBV24-1 and TRBJ2-5; a possible D gene is TRBD2 (5 bases). The CDR3 has 14 amino acids. The germline V gene encodes CDR1 KGHDR and CDR2 SFDVKD. V lost 9 bases and J 6 bases, leaving 19 bases between the germline ends. The CDR3, as DNA: TGTGCCACCGGGGAGCTGGGGTCCTGGAAGACCCAGTACTTC. It codes for CATGELGSWKTQYF.